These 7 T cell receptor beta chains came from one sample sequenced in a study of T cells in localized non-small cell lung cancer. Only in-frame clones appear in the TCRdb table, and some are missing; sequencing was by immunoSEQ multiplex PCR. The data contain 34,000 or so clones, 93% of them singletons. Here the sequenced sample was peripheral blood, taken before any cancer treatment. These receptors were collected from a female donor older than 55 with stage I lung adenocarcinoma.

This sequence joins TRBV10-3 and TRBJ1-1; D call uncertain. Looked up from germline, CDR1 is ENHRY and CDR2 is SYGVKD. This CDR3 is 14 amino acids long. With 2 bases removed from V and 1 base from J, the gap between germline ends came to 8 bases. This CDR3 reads CAISETRENTEAFF. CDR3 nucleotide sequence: TGTGCCATCAGTGAGACCAGAGAGAACACTGAAGCTTTCTTT.

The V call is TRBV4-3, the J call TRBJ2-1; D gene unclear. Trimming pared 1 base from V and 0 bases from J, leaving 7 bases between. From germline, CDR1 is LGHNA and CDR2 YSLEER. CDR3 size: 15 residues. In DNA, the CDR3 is TGCGCCAGCAGCCAAGGGACGAGCTCCTACAATGAGCAGTTCTTC. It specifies CASSQGTSSYNEQFF.

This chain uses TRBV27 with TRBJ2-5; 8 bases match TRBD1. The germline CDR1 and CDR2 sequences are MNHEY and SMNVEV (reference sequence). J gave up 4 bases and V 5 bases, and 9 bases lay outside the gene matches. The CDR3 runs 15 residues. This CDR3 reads CASSKDRALVETQYF. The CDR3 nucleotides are TGTGCCAGCAGTAAGGACAGGGCCCTGGTAGAGACCCAGTACTTC.

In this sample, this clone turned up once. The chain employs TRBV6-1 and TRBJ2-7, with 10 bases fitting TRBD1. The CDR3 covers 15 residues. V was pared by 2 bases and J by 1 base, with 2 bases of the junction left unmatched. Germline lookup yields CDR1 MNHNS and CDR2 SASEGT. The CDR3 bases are TGTGCCAGCAGTGAATGGGGACAGGGGTCCTACGAGCAGTACGTC. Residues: CASSEWGQGSYEQYV.

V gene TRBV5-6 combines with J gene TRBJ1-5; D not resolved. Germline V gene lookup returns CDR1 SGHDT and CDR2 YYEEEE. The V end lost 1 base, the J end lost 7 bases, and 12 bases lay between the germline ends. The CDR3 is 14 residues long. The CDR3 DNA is TGTGCCAGCAGCTTGTCCGGCGGAGGGCAGCCCCAGCATTTT. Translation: CASSLSGGGQPQHF.

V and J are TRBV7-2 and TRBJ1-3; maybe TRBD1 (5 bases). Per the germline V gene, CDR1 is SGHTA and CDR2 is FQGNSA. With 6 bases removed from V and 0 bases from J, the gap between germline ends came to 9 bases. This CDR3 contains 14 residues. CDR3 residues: CASRSQGSGNTIYF. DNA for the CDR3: TGTGCCAGCAGATCGCAGGGCTCTGGAAACACCATATATTTT.

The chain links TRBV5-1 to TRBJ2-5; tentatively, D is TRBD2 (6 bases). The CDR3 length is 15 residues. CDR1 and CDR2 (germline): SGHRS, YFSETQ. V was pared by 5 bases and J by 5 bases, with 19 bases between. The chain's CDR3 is CASSSTGGSRETQYF. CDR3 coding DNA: TGCGCCAGCAGTTCTACTGGGGGGTCACGGGAGACCCAGTACTTC. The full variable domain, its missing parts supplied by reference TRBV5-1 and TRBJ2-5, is KAGVTQTPRYLIKTRGQQVTLSCSPISGHRSVSWYQQTPGQGLQFLFEYFSETQRNKGNFPGRFSGRQFSNSRSEMNVSTLELGDSALYLCASSSTGGSRETQYFGPGTRLLVL.